This entry is about one TCR beta chain. Using immunoSEQ multiplex PCR, the repertoire was profiled, and TCRdb retains in-frame clones only, with some absent. The table records 45,000 to 60,000 clones, around nine tenths of them present only once. Patients yielded 1 to 8 samples each, pretreatment and on-treatment. This sample was included in a study of PD-L1 blockade in urothelial cancer. At the level of the study: Prior chemotherapy ranged from 0 to 3 regimens per patient. Blood analysis was done at 3 weeks (second dose) and 6 weeks after treatment began. Blood samples contained a median about 150,000 T cells.

Germline V gives CDR1 SGHVS, CDR2 FNYEAQ. This CDR3 comprises 16 residues. Trimming took 5 bases from V and 7 from J; bases not matched to a gene: 12. This receptor was identified in a man aged 60 to 75 with urothelial cancer. The input for sequencing was PBMCs, taken around atezolizumab (anti-PD-L1) treatment. This rearrangement joins TRBV7-6 to TRBJ2-1; 9 nucleotides agree with TRBD1. The CDR3 sequence is CASSHPRDRAENEQFF. The CDR3 bases are TGTGCCAGCAGCCATCCAAGGGACAGGGCCGAGAATGAGCAGTTCTTC.